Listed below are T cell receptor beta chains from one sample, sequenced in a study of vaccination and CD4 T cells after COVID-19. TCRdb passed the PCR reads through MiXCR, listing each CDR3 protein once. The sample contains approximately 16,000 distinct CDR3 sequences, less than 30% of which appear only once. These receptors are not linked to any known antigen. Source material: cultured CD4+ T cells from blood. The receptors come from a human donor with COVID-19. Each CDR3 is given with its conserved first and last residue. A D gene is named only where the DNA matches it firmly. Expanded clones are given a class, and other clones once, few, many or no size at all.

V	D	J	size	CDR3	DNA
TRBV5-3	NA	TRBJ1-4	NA	CASSWGYEKLFF	TGTGCCAGCAGCTGGGGTTATGAAAAACTGTTTTTT
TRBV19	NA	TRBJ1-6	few	CASTPGLSNSPLHF	TGTGCCAGTACCCCGGGACTCTCGAATTCACCCCTCCACTTT
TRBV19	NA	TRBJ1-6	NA	CASGSSGAGSYNSPLHF	TGTGCCAGTGGTTCGTCGGGGGCCGGCTCCTATAATTCACCCCTCCACTTT
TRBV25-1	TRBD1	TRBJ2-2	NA	CASSELQGVGTGELFF	TGTGCCAGCAGTGAGCTACAGGGGGTCGGCACCGGGGAGCTGTTTTTT
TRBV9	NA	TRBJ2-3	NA	CASSDVYSTDTQYF	TGTGCCAGCAGCGACGTTTACAGCACAGATACGCAGTATTTT
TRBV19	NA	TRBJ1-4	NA	CASKPPSVRNEKLFF	TGTGCCAGTAAACCACCGTCGGTGCGGAATGAAAAACTGTTTTTT
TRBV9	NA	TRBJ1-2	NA	CASSLLWDTSNYGYTF	TGTGCCAGCAGCCTACTTTGGGACACTTCTAACTATGGCTACACCTTC
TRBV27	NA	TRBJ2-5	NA	CASMPEGLGYDITQYF	TGTGCCAGCATGCCCGAGGGGTTGGGCTACGACATAACCCAGTACTTC
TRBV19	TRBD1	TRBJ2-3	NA	CASKLTGGRDTQYF	TGTGCCAGTAAACTGACAGGGGGCAGAGATACGCAGTATTTT
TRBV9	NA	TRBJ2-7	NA	CASSVDPSSYEQYF	TGTGCCAGCAGCGTAGACCCTAGCTCCTACGAGCAGTACTTC
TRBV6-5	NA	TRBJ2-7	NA	CASSYSPGPYEQYF	TGTGCCAGCAGTTACTCGCCCGGACCCTACGAGCAGTACTTC
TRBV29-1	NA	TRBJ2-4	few	CSVVLSKNIQYF	TGCAGCGTTGTGCTGTCCAAAAACATTCAGTACTTC
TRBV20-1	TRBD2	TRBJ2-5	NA	CSASPSGPQETQYF	TGCAGTGCTAGCCCTAGCGGGCCCCAAGAGACCCAGTACTTC
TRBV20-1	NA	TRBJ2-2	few	CSARNISGHTGELFF	TGCAGTGCTAGAAACATTTCGGGGCACACCGGGGAGCTGTTTTTT
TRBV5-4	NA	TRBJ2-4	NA	CASSSGQTAKNIQYF	TGTGCCAGCAGCTCCGGACAGACAGCCAAAAACATTCAGTACTTC
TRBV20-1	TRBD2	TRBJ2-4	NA	CSASPPSGFQNIQYF	TGCAGTGCTAGCCCGCCTAGCGGGTTCCAAAACATTCAGTACTTC
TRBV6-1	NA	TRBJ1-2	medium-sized	CASSESREYGYTF	TGTGCCAGCAGTGAATCAAGGGAGTATGGCTACACCTTC
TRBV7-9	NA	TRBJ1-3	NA	CASSQPTLGNTIYF	TGTGCCAGCAGCCAGCCCACCCTGGGAAACACCATATATTTT
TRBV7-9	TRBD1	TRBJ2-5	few	CASSLSGQGAETQYF	TGTGCCAGCAGCTTATCGGGACAGGGGGCGGAGACCCAGTACTTC
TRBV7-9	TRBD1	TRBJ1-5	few	CASSQGQYSNQPQHF	TGTGCCAGCAGCCAGGGACAGTATAGCAATCAGCCCCAGCATTTT
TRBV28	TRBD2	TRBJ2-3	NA	CASSLGGGTDTQYF	TGTGCCAGCAGTTTAGGGGGGGGCACAGATACGCAGTATTTT
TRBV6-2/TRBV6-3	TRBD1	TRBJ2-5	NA	CASSYWDRRRFQETQYF	TGTGCCAGCAGTTACTGGGACAGGCGTCGGTTCCAAGAGACCCAGTACTTC
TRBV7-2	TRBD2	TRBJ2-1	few	CASSEGLAGGGEQFF	TGTGCCAGCAGCGAGGGACTAGCGGGGGGAGGAGAGCAGTTCTTC
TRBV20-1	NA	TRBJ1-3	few	CSAKPIGSSGNTIYF	TGCAGTGCTAAACCTATCGGTAGCTCTGGAAACACCATATATTTT
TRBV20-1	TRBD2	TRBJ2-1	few	CSARLPAGGSYNEQFF	TGCAGTGCTAGGCTGCCAGCGGGGGGTTCCTACAATGAGCAGTTCTTC
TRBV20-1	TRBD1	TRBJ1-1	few	CSACPGQLNTEAFF	TGCAGTGCTTGCCCGGGACAGCTAAACACTGAAGCTTTCTTT
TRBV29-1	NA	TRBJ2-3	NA	CSPRRWGQDTQYF	TGCAGCCCCCGAAGGTGGGGGCAAGATACGCAGTATTTT
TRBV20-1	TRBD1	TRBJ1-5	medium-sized	CSARTGSGAHQPQHF	TGCAGTGCCAGGACAGGTTCAGGGGCGCATCAGCCCCAGCATTTT
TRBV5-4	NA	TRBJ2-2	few	CASSPGGGDTGELFF	TGTGCCAGCAGCCCAGGCGGGGGCGACACCGGGGAGCTGTTTTTT
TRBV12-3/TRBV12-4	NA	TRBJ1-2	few	CASSLREDYGYTF	TGTGCCAGCAGTTTACGCGAGGACTATGGCTACACCTTC
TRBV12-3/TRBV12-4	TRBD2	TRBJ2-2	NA	CASSLAGVSTGELFF	TGTGCCAGCAGCTTAGCGGGGGTGAGCACCGGGGAGCTGTTTTTT
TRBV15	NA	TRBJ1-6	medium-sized	CATSRDGPHSPLHF	TGTGCCACCAGCAGAGATGGGCCGCATTCACCCCTCCACTTT
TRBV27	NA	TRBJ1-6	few	CASSLAQLIPSPLHF	TGTGCCAGCAGTTTGGCCCAGTTGATTCCATCACCCCTCCACTTT
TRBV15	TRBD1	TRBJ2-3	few	CATSSRQGKDTQYF	TGTGCCACCAGCAGCCGACAGGGGAAAGATACGCAGTATTTT
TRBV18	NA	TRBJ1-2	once	CASSPTGMDGYTF	TGTGCCAGCTCACCAACAGGAATGGACGGCTACACCTTC
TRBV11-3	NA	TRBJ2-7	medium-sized	CASSKGASSSYEQYF	TGTGCCAGCAGCAAAGGAGCGTCAAGCTCCTACGAGCAGTACTTC
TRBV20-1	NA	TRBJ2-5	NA	CSARDHGETQYF	TGCAGTGCTAGAGATCATGGAGAGACCCAGTACTTC
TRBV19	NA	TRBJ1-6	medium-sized	CASRDIYNSPLHF	TGTGCCAGCCGGGACATCTATAATTCACCCCTCCACTTT
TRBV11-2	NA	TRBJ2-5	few	CASSLTETQYF	TGTGCCAGCAGCTTAACCGAGACCCAGTACTTC
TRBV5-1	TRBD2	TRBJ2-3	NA	CASSPRTSGGTDTQYF	TGCGCCAGCAGCCCAAGGACTAGCGGGGGCACAGATACGCAGTATTTT